This TCR beta chain originates from a study of cytomegalovirus exposure and HLA in healthy donors. The overall study: The early release's HLA-typed donors yielded 65 million to 85 million unique TCRs.

The CDR3 covers 15 residues. The germline gives CDR1 MNHEY, CDR2 SMNVEV (reference sequence). V lost 6 bases to trimming and J lost 2 bases, with 15 bases between them. As to this clone: Antigen: not known.

With 60 Vbeta and 13 Jbeta primers, the PCR was carried out. Libraries were prepared by immunoSEQ multiplex PCR; TCRdb keeps only in-frame clonotypes and omits some of them. Of 150,000 to 200,000 clones detected, 75% to 80% appear once; the ten largest clones hold approximately 6%. Findings of the study overall: A later analysis linked a missense DCLRE1C variant to TCR beta V- and J-gene trimming. In a later analysis, parvovirus B19, influenza, CMV and Epstein-Barr virus appeared linked to several top co-occurrence clusters.

This sequence joins TRBV27 and TRBJ2-3; the D is unclear. The sequence came from a woman in her 30s in good health and CMV-seropositive. The sample taken for sequencing was PBMCs. CDR3 in DNA: TGTGCCAGCAGGTGGAGTTCCGGTTACACAGATACGCAGTATTTT. This gives the protein CASRWSSGYTDTQYF.